This paragraph covers one T cell receptor (beta chain) sequence. The antigen it binds to is not known. Base qualities are not provided; no much larger clone lies one nucleotide away. The entry originates in a study of blood T cell repertoires in COVID-19 (dated by TCRdb to about 2020). Study-wide context: Samples covering the acute and convalescent phases of COVID-19 were provided by collaborators in the United States, Italy and Spain. The material from the prospective study consisted of cDNA or gDNA derived from T cells, B-cell-depleted T cells, or PBMCs. Subjects who had been exposed to COVID-19, were actively infected with it, or had recovered from it provided the deeply sampled blood TCRbeta repertoires that made up the dataset. A freely available public database, intended as a resource for researchers studying the immune response to SARS-CoV-2, is where the repertoires were released. Samples were obtained from the ongoing ImmuneRACE study (first 160 participants) and from over 1,000 subjects provided by 6 global collaborators. A de-identified subject ID, COVID-19 status, age in years and sex were almost always included in the sample metadata. HLA class I and class II types, where available, came from metadata supplied by the sample provider rather than from assay-based typing.

Taken from the germline V gene, the CDR1 and CDR2 loops are ENHRY and SYGVKD. Between the V and J ends, shortened by 7 bases and 3 bases respectively, the junction contains 25 bases. The CDR3 has 17 amino acids, counting the end cysteine and phenylalanine. Only the CDR3 part of the read is kept: 51 bases, read in frame from the first base. Collaborating institutions collected whole blood in K2EDTA tubes following their own protocols. For TCRbeta analysis, collaborator samples were shipped as frozen whole blood, as isolated PBMCs, or as DNA extracted from either sample type. TCRbeta CDR3 regions were amplified from genomic DNA by means of the immunoSEQ Assay, a bias-controlled multiplex PCR. As for the authors' bioinformatics: The number of nucleated cells in each sample was estimated from the amplification of reference gene primers within the assay. To quantify the absolute abundance of each unique TCRbeta CDR3 rearrangement, sequence reads were collapsed and filtered. For each sample, productive Simpson clonality was calculated as the square root of Simpson's diversity index across productive rearrangements. TCRdb re-hosts the immuneACCESS table, in-frame sequences only. Its copies lack some clones; in the studies checked, an unresolved V gene accounts for under half of them, and the cause for the rest is not known. The V and J calls and clone size are taken from that table; D and trimming were inferred from the DNA. This sample comprises about 97,000 clones, roughly 86% of them detected only once. About 2.9% of the sample comes from the top ten.

General findings and caveats noted by the study authors: The amount of clinical and demographic metadata varied by source and participant and was provided uncurated.

The sequence derives from a man aged 45-65 years with active or convalescent COVID-19. The sample was peripheral blood. The chain joins TRBV10-3 to TRBJ2-7; TRBD1 is a weak D gene call, 7 bases matching. CDR3 reads: CAIKSGTALRDDYEQYF. The nucleotides read TGTGCCATCAAATCCGGGACAGCCTTGCGGGATGACTACGAGCAGTACTTC.